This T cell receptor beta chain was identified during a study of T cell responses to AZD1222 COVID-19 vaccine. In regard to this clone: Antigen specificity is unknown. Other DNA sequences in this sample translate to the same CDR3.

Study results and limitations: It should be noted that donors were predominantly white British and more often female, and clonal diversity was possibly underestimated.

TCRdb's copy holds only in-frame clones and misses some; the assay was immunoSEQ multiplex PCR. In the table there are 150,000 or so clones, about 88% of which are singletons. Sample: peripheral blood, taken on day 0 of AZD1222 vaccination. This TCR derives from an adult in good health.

Here the CDR3 DNA reads TGTGCCAGCAGCGGCCAGGGATTCAATCAGCCCCAGCATTTT. Translated: CASSGQGFNQPQHF. The rearrangement uses TRBV7-9 and TRBJ1-5; TRBD1 might be the D (5 bases). V gave up 5 bases and J gave up 3 bases, with 11 bases separating them. CDR3 length: 14 amino acids. From germline, CDR1 is SEHNR and CDR2 FQNEAQ (reference sequence). Combining the CDR3 with reference TRBV7-9 and TRBJ1-5 gives the whole variable domain DTGVSQNPRHKITKRGQNVTFRCDPISEHNRLYWYRQTLGQGPEFLTYFQNEAQLEKSRLLSDRFSAERPKGSFSTLEIQRTEQGDSAMYLCASSGQGFNQPQHFGDGTRLSIL.